Here is one TCR beta chain with its context. Antigen unknown. The data were obtained in a study of brain T cells in children with intractable seizures. Study observations and caveats: Absence of clones before surgery may stem from lower sequencing depth.

Per the germline V gene, CDR1 is MGHRA and CDR2 is YSYEKL. CDR3 length: 14 residues. Trimming left V 4 bases short and J 0 bases short, with 4 bases between. Time point denoted: blood from clinic visit 5 months post-surgery; TSC patient then seizure free. The repertoire was sequenced with immunoSEQ multiplex PCR; TCRdb's copy has only in-frame clones and lacks some. This sample yields about 340,000 clones, of which more than 85% are seen a single time; 4.5% to 7% belongs to the top ten. Source: peripheral blood, taken around 5 months after surgery. This chain connects TRBV4-1 to TRBJ2-6; D is uncertain. This TCR was recovered from a boy less than two years old with tuberous sclerosis and intractable seizures. The CDR3 reads CASSRGSGANVLTF. The DNA of the CDR3 is TGCGCCAGCAGCCGCGGCTCTGGGGCCAACGTCCTGACTTTC.